This T cell receptor beta chain derives from a study of cytotoxic CD8 clonotypes in ibrutinib-treated CLL. Background on the study: The patients comprised approximately ten relapsed/refractory and approximately 16 treatment-naive cases, some 17 IGHV unmutated.

Findings and limits, study-wide: Patients showed higher baseline clonality than age-matched healthy donors, and it tracked circulating CD8+ T-cell counts. Clonality rose at ibrutinib response, held steady in sustained remission, and fell toward baseline at progression.

TCRdb keeps only in-frame clones here, not all; method: immunoSEQ multiplex PCR. In the table there are some 58,000 clones, over 60% of which are singletons. Concerning this clone: The antigen is undetermined.

CDR3 length: 14 amino acids. The V gene end was trimmed by 5 bases and the J gene end by 3 bases; junction bases not matched to a gene: 5. Germline V gene data show CDR1 as SGHVS and CDR2 as FQNEAQ. The material sequenced was PBMCs, taken after 12 months of ibrutinib treatment. The origin of this receptor is a human donor with chronic lymphocytic leukemia. This chain joins TRBV7-8 and TRBJ1-1; 8 positions match TRBD1. CDR3 loop: CASSTQGADTEAFF. The CDR3 DNA sequence: TGTGCCAGCAGCACGCAGGGGGCGGACACTGAAGCTTTCTTT. Supplemented by reference TRBV7-8 and TRBJ1-1, the full variable domain reads GAGVSQSPRYKVAKRGQDVALRCDPISGHVSLFWYQQALGQGPEFLTYFQNEAQLDKSGLPSDRFFAERPEGSVSTLKIQRTQQEDSAVYLCASSTQGADTEAFFGQGTRLTVV.